The 4 T cell receptor beta chains presented below share a single source sample, sequenced in a study of T cells in Graves' hyperthyroidism and ophthalmopathy. RNA transcripts were the template for amplifying TCR beta CDR3 regions. With the HTBI primer set, the TCR CDR3 went through a first round of RT-PCR. Via MiXCR, TCRdb re-called the multiplex PCR reads, giving one row per CDR3 protein. Found here are fewer than 450,000 distinct CDR3 sequences, about a sixth of them singletons; the top ten hold roughly a third. Sample: blood. The receptors shown here come from a woman in her 30s with Graves' hyperthyroidism that later progressed to Graves' ophthalmopathy.

V and J are TRBV11-2 and TRBJ1-1; D call uncertain. Trimming left V 2 bases short and J 4 bases short, with 8 bases between. The germline CDR1 and CDR2 sequences are SGHAT and FQNNGV. This CDR3 is 13 amino acids long. CDR3 sequence reads: CASSLWTVTEAFF. CDR3 nucleotides: TGTGCCAGCAGCTTATGGACGGTCACTGAAGCTTTCTTT.

This clonotype was counted at least ten times. The CDR3 loop reads CASSSTWGPETQYF. The CDR3 DNA is TGTGCCAGCAGTTCCACATGGGGCCCAGAGACCCAGTACTTC. V is TRBV12-3 or TRBV12-4 and J is TRBJ2-5, with a tentative D call TRBD1 (5 bases). V gave up 4 bases and J gave up 4 bases, with 13 bases separating them. The CDR3 has 14 residues.

Worth noting for this clonotype: Being one base from a much bigger clone, this may be a read error. The genes are TRBV19 and TRBJ1-5; no clear D gene. V lost 6 bases and J 4 bases, leaving 7 bases between the germline ends. The germline gives CDR1 LNHDA, CDR2 SQIVND (reference sequence). The CDR3 has 12 residues. The CDR3: CASRNPNQPQHF. The CDR3 nucleotides read TGTGCCAGTAGGAATCCTAATCAGCCCCAGCATTTT.

This clonotype occurred a few times. V is TRBV9 and J is TRBJ2-1; 10 nucleotides agree with TRBD2. The germline gives CDR1 SGDLS, CDR2 YYNGEE. The CDR3 has 16 amino acids. With 0 bases clipped from V and 7 bases from J, the junction kept 7 bases outside the gene matches. This CDR3 reads CASSVAPSGSYNEQFF. Here the CDR3 DNA reads TGTGCCAGCAGCGTAGCCCCTAGCGGGAGTTATAATGAGCAGTTCTTC.